The following is a T cell receptor beta chain sequence with its context. This clonotype showed up many times. It lacks a known antigen. No much larger clone is present one base from it, and per-base qualities are unavailable. This record comes from a study (dated by TCRdb to about 2015). The study in broad terms: The study set out to test whether tumor-infiltrating Tregs in breast cancer get recruited from blood Tregs or are instead converted in situ from other CD4+ T cell subsets. Paper-wide results and their limitations: The TCR alpha and beta sequences of tumor-infiltrating Tregs showed the greatest overlap with tumor naive CD4+ T cells, followed by blood naive CD4+ T cells. Tumor memory CD4+ T cell TCR gene usage clustered with blood and lymph node memory CD4+ cells and lymph node naive CD4+ cells. The validation in the larger cohort was limited to a single TCR beta V-J rearrangement instead of whole repertoires.

The memory CD4+ T cell population was isolated based on a CD4+CD45RO+CD25- phenotype. Tregs, naive and memory CD4+ T cells from tumor, blood and ipsilateral draining lymph nodes of about five breast cancer patients underwent full-length TCR alpha and beta sequencing. Tumor tissue and lymph nodes obtained from ipsilateral axillary dissection were perfused with PBS, minced and then digested with collagenase I and hyaluronidase. Sorted cell populations were confirmed by FACS to exceed 90% purity. The cysteine opens and the phenylalanine closes a CDR3 of 12 amino acids. Left in the record is the CDR3 DNA by itself, 36 bases read in frame from the first base. V gives up 0 bases and J gives up 4 bases, and the segment between their germline ends measures 4 bases. From a lookup of the germline V gene, CDR1 and CDR2 are SGHDT and YYEEEE. Amplification of full-length TCR variable regions was done by 5' RACE PCR using constant-region reverse primers, and this step was followed by semi-nested PCR with Nested Universal Primer A. Using the ReliaPrep RNA Cell Miniprep System, total RNA was extracted, and the SMARTer RACE 5'/3' Kit was then used to reverse transcribe the RNA into 5'RACE-ready cDNA. Multiplex adaptors were used to barcode the full-length TCR alpha and beta libraries, which were then sequenced on an Illumina MiSeq. Concerning the study's data processing: For each of nine subset-tissue groups, sequencing data from the five patients were pooled, and the groups were compared by unsupervised clustering of TCR gene usage. The Morisita-Horn index was used to calculate repertoire similarity, with shared sequences weighted according to their contribution to each repertoire. The raw public data were reprocessed by TCRdb itself: fastp quality trimming at Q25, MiXCR clonotype calling, in-frame beta chains only. Merged by CDR3 protein, the rows form single entries marked with the most common genes and DNA. The authors' filters were not applied to this entry. Counted in this sample were approximately 40,000 distinct CDR3 sequences; about 30% of them appeared once. The top ten clones comprise more than 3.5% of the sample.

The sequenced sample was tumor-infiltrating memory CD4+ T cells sorted from the breast tumor. The cell subset or site label here, explained by the study, means: memory CD4+ T cells, CD4+CD45RO+CD25-. This TCR was sampled from a female donor with breast cancer. Recombination joined TRBV5-6 with TRBJ1-1, with no D gene named confidently. The encoded CDR3 is CASSLGTTEAFF. The nucleotides read TGTGCCAGCAGCTTGGGAACCACTGAAGCTTTCTTT.